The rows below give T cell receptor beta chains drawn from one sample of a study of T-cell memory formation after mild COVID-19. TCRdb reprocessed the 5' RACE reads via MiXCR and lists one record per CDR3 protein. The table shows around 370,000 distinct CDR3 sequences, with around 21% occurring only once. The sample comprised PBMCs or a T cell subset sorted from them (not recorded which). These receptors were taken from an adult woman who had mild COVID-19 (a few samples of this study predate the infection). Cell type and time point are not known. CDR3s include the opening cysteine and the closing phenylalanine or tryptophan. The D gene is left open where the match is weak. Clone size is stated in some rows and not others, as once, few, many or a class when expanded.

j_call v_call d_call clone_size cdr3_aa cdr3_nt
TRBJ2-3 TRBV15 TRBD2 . CATSTGALAGALRTDTQYF TGTGCCACCAGCACCGGGGCGCTAGCGGGGGCCCTCCGCACAGATACGCAGTATTTT
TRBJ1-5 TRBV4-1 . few CASSQPGQPSNQPQHF TGCGCCAGCAGCCAACCCGGACAGCCTTCCAATCAGCCCCAGCATTTT
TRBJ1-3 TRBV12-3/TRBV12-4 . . CASGGTAHYFSGNTIYF TGTGCCAGCGGTGGGACGGCTCATTACTTCTCTGGAAACACCATATATTTT
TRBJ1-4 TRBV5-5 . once CASSSSWTLNEKLFF TGTGCCAGCAGCTCTTCCTGGACCCTAAATGAAAAACTGTTTTTT
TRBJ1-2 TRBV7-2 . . CASSLQTTNYGYTF TGTGCCAGCAGCCTTCAGACCACTAACTATGGCTACACCTTC
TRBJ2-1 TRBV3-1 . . CASSQGFYDNEQFF TGTGCCAGCAGCCAAGGTTTCTATGATAATGAGCAGTTCTTC
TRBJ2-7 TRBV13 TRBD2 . CASSTTSGVTSYEQYF TGTGCCAGCAGCACCACTAGCGGGGTAACCTCCTACGAGCAGTACTTC
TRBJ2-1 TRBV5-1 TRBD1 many CASSEDRVMYEQFF TGCGCCAGCAGCGAGGACAGGGTTATGTATGAGCAGTTCTTC
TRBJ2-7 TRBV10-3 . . CAISSGPREIEQYF TGTGCCATCAGTTCCGGGCCCCGGGAGATCGAGCAGTACTTC
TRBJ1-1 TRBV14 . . CASSQHVRAEEAFF TGTGCCAGCAGCCAACACGTCAGGGCAGAAGAAGCTTTCTTT
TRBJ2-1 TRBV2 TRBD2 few CASSEGTSLNEQFF TGTGCCAGCAGTGAGGGGACTAGCCTCAATGAGCAGTTCTTC
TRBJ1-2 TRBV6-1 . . CASSAPGNPYGYTF TGTGCCAGCAGTGCGCCGGGCAACCCCTATGGCTACACCTTC
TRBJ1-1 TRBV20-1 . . CSAIPRLWTEAFF TGCAGTGCTATACCAAGATTGTGGACTGAAGCTTTCTTT
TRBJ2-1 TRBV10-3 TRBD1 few CAIGTDRYNEQFF TGTGCCATCGGGACAGACAGATACAATGAGCAGTTCTTC
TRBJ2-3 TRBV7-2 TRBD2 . CASSLGSPSGAVTQYF TGTGCCAGCAGCTTAGGGTCTCCTAGCGGTGCCGTTACGCAGTATTTT
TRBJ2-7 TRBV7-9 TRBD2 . CASSLPTSFSREQYF TGTGCCAGCAGCTTACCGACTAGCTTTTCGCGCGAGCAGTACTTC
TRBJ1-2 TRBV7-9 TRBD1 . CASSSDRGRDGYTF TGTGCCAGCAGCTCGGACAGGGGGCGGGATGGCTACACCTTC
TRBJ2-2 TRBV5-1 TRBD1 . CASSILGTGKTGELFF TGCGCCAGCAGCATCCTCGGGACAGGGAAAACCGGGGAGCTGTTTTTT
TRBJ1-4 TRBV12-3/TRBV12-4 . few CASSFLFFNEKLFF TGTGCCAGCAGTTTCCTGTTTTTCAATGAAAAACTGTTTTTT
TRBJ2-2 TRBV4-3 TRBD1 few CASSQVPGQGWTGELFF TGCGCCAGCAGCCAAGTCCCGGGACAGGGTTGGACCGGGGAGCTGTTTTTT
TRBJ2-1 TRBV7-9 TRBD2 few CASSPTSGNPSYNEQFF TGTGCCAGCAGCCCGACTAGCGGGAACCCCTCCTACAATGAGCAGTTCTTC
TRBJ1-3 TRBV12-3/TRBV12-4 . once CASSLGGYTSGNTIYF TGTGCCAGCAGTTTAGGTGGCTACACCTCTGGAAACACCATATATTTT
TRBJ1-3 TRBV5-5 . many CASSFRPTGNSGNTIYF TGTGCCAGCAGCTTCAGACCGACGGGTAACTCTGGAAACACCATATATTTT
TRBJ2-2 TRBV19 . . CASSIYPGELFF TGTGCCAGTAGTATTTATCCCGGGGAGCTGTTTTTT
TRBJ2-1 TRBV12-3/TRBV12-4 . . CASSSPGRGRLYNEQFF TGTGCCAGCAGTTCACCGGGGAGGGGGCGACTCTACAATGAGCAGTTCTTC